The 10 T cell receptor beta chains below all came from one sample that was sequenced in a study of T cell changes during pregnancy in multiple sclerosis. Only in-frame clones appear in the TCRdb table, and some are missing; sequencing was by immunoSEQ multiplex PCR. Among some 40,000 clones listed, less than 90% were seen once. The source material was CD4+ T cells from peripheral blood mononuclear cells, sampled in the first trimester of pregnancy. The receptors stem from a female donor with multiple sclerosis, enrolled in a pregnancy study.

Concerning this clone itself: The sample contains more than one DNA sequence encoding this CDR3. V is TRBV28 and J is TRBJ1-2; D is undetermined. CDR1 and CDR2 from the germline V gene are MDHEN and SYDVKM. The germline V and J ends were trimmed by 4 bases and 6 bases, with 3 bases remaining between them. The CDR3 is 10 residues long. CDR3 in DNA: TGTGCCAGCAGTTCCAATGGCTACACCTTC. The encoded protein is CASSSNGYTF.

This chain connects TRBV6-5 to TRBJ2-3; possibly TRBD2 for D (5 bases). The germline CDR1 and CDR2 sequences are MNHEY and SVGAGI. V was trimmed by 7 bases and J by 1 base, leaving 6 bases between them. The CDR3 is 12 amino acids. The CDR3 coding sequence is TGTGCCAGCAATAGCGGCACAGATACGCAGTATTTT. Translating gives CASNSGTDTQYF.

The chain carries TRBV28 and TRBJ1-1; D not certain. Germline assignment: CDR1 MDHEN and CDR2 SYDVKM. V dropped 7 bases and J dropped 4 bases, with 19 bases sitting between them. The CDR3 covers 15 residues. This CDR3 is CASTTGLTPGTEAFF. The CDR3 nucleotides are TGTGCCAGCACTACGGGTCTTACCCCGGGCACTGAAGCTTTCTTT.

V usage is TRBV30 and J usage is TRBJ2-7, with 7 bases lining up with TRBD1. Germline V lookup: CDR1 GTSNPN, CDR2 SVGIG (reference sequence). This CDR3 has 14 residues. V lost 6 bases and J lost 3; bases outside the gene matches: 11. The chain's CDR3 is CACDLRTGGYEQYF. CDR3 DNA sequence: TGTGCCTGCGACCTCCGGACAGGAGGCTACGAGCAGTACTTC.

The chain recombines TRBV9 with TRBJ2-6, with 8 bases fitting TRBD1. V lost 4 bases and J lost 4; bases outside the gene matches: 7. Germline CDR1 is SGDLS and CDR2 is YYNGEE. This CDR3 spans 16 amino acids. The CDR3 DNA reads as TGTGCCAGCAGCCCTCAGGGGGCGGCCGGGGCCAACGTCCTGACTTTC. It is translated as CASSPQGAAGANVLTF.

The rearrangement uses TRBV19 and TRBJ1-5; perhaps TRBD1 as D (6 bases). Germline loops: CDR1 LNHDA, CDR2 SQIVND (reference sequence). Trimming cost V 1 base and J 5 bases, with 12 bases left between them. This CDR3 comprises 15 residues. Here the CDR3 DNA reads TGTGCCAGTAGTATAGTGACAGGTTGGGATCAGCCCCAGCATTTT. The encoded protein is CASSIVTGWDQPQHF.

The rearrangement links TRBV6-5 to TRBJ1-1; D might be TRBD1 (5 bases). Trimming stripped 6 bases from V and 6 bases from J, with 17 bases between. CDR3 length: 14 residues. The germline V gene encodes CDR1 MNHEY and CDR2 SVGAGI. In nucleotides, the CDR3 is TGTGCCAGCAGCCCCCGGGCAGGGTTTGCTGAAGCTTTCTTT. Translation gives CASSPRAGFAEAFF.

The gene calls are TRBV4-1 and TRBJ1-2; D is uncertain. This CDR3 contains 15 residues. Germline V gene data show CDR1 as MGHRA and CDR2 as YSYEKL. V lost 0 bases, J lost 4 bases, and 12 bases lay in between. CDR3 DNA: TGCGCCAGCAGCCAAGATCTGCCAACGCGCTATGGCTACACCTTC. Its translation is CASSQDLPTRYGYTF.

The CDR3 bases are TGCAGCGTTGCACCTCAGGGCTCTGGGGCCAACGTCCTGACTTTC. Translating gives CSVAPQGSGANVLTF. The gene calls are TRBV29-1 and TRBJ2-6; a weak D match, TRBD1 (5 bases). Germline loops: CDR1 SQVTM, CDR2 ANQGSEA. Trimming shortened V by 4 bases and J by 0 bases, and 10 bases separated the two germline ends. The CDR3 is 15 residues long.

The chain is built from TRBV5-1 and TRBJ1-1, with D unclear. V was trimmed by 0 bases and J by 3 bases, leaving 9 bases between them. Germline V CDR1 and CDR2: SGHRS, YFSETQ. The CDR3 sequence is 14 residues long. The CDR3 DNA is TGCGCCAGCAGCTTGGGAAACGGTGACACTGAAGCTTTCTTT. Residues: CASSLGNGDTEAFF. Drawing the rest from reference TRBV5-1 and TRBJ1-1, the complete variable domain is KAGVTQTPRYLIKTRGQQVTLSCSPISGHRSVSWYQQTPGQGLQFLFEYFSETQRNKGNFPGRFSGRQFSNSRSEMNVSTLELGDSALYLCASSLGNGDTEAFFGQGTRLTVV.